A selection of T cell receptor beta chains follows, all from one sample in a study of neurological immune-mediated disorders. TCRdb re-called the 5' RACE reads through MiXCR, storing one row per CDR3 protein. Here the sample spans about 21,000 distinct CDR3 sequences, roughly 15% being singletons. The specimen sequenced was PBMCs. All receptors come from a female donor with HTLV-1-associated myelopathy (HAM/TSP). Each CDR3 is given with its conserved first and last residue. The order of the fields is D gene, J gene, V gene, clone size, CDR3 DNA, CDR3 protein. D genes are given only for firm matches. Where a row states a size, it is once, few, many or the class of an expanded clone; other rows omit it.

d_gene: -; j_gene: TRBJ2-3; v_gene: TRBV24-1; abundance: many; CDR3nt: TGTGCCACCCGTAGAATCTGGGATACGCAGTATTTT; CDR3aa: CATRRIWDTQYF
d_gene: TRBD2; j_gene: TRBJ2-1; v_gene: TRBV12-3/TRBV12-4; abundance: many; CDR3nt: TGTGCCAGCAGCTCGGGACTAGCGGCTTACAATGAGCAGTTCTTC; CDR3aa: CASSSGLAAYNEQFF
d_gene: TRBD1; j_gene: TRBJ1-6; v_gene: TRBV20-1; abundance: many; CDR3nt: TGCAGTGCGGATAATACAGGGGTGAGCCACTTT; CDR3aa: CSADNTGVSHF
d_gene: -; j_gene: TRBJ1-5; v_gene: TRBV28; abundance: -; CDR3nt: TGTGCCATCAGTACCCCAGGACAGTTCAATCAGCCCCATCATTTT; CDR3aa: CAISTPGQFNQPHHF
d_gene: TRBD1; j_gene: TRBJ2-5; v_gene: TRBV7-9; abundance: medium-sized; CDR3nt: TGTGCCAGCAAATGGGACAGCCAAGAGACCCAGTACTTC; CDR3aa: CASKWDSQETQYF
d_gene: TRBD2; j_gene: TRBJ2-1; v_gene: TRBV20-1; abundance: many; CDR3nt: TGCAGTGCTAGTCGGTTTAGCGGGGTACATGAGCAGTTCTTC; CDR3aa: CSASRFSGVHEQFF
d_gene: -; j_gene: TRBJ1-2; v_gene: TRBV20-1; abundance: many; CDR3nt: TGCAGTGCTAGTGTTGTCAGGTCGGGGAACTATGGCTACACCTTC; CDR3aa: CSASVVRSGNYGYTF
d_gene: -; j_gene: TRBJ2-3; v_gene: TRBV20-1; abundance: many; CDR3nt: TGCAGTGCGCTCGTCGCGGGCGCAGATACGCAGTATTTT; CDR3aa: CSALVAGADTQYF
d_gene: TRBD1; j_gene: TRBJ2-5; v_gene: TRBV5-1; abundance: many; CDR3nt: TGCGCCAGCAGCTCGGACAGGTCCAGGGAGACCCAGTACTTC; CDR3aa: CASSSDRSRETQYF
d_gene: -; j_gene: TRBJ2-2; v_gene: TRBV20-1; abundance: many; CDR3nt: TGCAGTGCTAGAGATTTCGCAGGAAACGCCGGGGAGCTGTTTTTT; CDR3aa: CSARDFAGNAGELFF
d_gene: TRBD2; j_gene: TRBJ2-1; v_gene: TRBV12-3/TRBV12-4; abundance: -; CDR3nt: TGTGCCAGCAGTCCCCCCGGGACTAGCGGGGTTGGAAATGAGCAGTTCTTC; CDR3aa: CASSPPGTSGVGNEQFF
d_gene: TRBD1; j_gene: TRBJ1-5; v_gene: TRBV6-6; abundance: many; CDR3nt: TGTGCCAGCAGTGCTCCGGGACAGGGACCCGGTACGTCCGCCCAGCATTTT; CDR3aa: CASSAPGQGPGTSAQHF
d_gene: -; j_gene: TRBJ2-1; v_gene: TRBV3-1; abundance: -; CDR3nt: TGTGCCAGCGGGGTTAGCTCCTACAATGAGCAGTTCTTC; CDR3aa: CASGVSSYNEQFF
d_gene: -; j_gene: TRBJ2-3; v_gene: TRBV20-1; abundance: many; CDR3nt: TGCAGTGCTAGGGCCTCAGGAGGGGACGGCACAGATACGCAGTATTTT; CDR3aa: CSARASGGDGTDTQYF
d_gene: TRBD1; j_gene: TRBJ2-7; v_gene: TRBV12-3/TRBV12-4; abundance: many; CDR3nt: TGTGCCAGCAGCCTGAGGGACAGGGTCTTCGAGCAGTACTTC; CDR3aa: CASSLRDRVFEQYF
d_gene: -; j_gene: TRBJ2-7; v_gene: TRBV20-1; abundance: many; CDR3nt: TGCAGTGCTAGAGATTTAAGCGTTGGGTACGAGCAGTACTTC; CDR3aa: CSARDLSVGYEQYF
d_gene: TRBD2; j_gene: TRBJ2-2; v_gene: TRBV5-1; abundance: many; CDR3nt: TGCGCCAGCACCCGCCTAGCGGGAGGGGTTTCGGGCACCGGGGAGCTGTTTTTT; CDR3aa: CASTRLAGGVSGTGELFF
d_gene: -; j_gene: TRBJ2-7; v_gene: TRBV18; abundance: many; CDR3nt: TGTGCCAGCTCGCGCACAGGGATTCCCTACGAGCAGTACTTC; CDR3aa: CASSRTGIPYEQYF
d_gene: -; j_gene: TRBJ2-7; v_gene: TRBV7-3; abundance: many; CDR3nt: TGTGCCCGAGCGCTATCCCGGGAATCCTACGAGCAGTACTTC; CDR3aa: CARALSRESYEQYF
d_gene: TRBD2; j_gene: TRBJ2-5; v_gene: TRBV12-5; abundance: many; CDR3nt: TGTGCTAGTGGTTTGGCTAGCGGGGAGACCCAGTACTTC; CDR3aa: CASGLASGETQYF
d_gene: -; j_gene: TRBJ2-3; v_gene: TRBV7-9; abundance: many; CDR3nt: TGTGCCAGCAGCCCCCCCACAGATACGCAGTATTTT; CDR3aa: CASSPPTDTQYF
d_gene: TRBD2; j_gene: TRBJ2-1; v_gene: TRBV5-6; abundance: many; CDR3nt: TGTGCCAGCAGCTTCCCTGCCGGGAGGAGGGTCCACAATGAGCAGTTCTTC; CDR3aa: CASSFPAGRRVHNEQFF
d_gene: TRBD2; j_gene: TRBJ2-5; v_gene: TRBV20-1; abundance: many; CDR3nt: TGCAGTGCTAGTGGACTAGCGGGAGGGCCGGCGGAGACCCAGTACTTC; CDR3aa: CSASGLAGGPAETQYF
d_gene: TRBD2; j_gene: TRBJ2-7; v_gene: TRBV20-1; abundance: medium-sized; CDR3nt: TGCAGTGCTAGACAGCGGGGGGCTGTATGGGGCGAGCAGTACTTC; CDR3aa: CSARQRGAVWGEQYF
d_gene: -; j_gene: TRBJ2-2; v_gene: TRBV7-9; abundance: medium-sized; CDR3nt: TGTGCCAGCAGCCCCGACGAAAGCACCGGGGAGCTGTTTTTT; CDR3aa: CASSPDESTGELFF
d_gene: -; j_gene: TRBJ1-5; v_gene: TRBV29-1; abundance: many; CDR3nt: TGCAGCGTTAAAGAACAGGGTAATCAGCCCCAGCATTTT; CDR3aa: CSVKEQGNQPQHF
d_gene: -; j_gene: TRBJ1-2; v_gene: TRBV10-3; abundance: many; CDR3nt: TGTGCCATCAGTGAATCGCCCGAATATGGCTACACCTTC; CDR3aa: CAISESPEYGYTF
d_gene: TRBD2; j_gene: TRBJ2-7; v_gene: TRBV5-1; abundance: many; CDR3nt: TGCGCCAGCAGCTTGGGACTAGCGGGAGCCGAGCAGTACTTC; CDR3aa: CASSLGLAGAEQYF
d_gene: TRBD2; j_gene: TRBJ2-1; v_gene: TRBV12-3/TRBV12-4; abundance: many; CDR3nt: TGTGCCAGCAGAACTAGCGGGGGCCTGGACTACAATGAGCAGTTCTTC; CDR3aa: CASRTSGGLDYNEQFF
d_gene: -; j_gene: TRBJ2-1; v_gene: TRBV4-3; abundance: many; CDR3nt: TGCGCCAGCAGCCAGCTTCCGGACAAAAACAATGAGCAGTTCTTC; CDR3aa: CASSQLPDKNNEQFF
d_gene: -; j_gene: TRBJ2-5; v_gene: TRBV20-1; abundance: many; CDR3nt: TGCAGTGCTAGGGGGACCGCAGGACCGGGGACCCAGTACTTC; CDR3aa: CSARGTAGPGTQYF
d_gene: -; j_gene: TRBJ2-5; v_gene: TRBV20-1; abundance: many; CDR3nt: TGCAGTGCTAGTGTTTATGGATGGGAACAAGAGACCCAGTACTTC; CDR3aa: CSASVYGWEQETQYF
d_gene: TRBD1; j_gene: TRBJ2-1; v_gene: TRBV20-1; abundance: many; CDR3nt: TGCAGTGCTAGGCGGGACAGGAACCCGACGTTC; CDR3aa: CSARRDRNPTF
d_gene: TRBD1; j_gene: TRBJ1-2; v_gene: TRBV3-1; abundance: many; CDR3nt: TGTGCCAGCAGCCCACGCCAGGGGGCGTACGGCTACACCTTC; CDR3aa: CASSPRQGAYGYTF